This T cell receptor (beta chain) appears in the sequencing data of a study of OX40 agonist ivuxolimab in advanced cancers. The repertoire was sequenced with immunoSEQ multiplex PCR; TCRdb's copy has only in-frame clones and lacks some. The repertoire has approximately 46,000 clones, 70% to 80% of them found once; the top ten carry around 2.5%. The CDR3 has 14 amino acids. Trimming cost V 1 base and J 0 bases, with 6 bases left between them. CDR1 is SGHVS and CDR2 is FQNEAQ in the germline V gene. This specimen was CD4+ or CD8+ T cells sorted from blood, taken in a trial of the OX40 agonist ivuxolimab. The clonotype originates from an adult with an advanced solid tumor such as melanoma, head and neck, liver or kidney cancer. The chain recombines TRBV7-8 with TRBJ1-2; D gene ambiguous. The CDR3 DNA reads TGTGCCAGCAGCTTAGAGACGGCTAACTATGGCTACACCTTC. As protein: CASSLETANYGYTF.